The source of this T cell receptor (beta chain) is a study of response to subunit inactivated influenza vaccine. Study-level points and caveats: Authors suggested seasonal influenza vaccinations each recruit few new T cells.

V was trimmed by 5 bases and J by 2 bases, leaving 12 bases between them. Germline CDR1 is KGHDR and CDR2 is SFDVKD. This CDR3 contains 15 residues. TCRdb redid the calling of the RT-PCR reads with MiXCR, one entry per CDR3 protein. The table lists 500,000 or so distinct CDR3 sequences, 15% to 20% of them singletons. This clonotype came up many times. What it recognizes is unknown. The V call is TRBV24-1, the J call TRBJ2-1; no clear D. The sequence was obtained from a man aged 50-75 years who received an inactivated influenza vaccine. Sequences were derived from CD4+ T cells sorted from PBMCs, sampled less than 30 months after vaccination. CDR3 nucleotide sequence: TGTGCCACCAGTGGCAGAAGCACCACCTACAATGAGCAGTTCTTC. It codes for CATSGRSTTYNEQFF.